The clone carrying this TCR beta chain has ten or more counts. No antigen is known for it. This sample was taken from a study of memory CD4+ T cells and cytomegalovirus serostatus. Single viable CD3+CD4+CD8-CD45RO+ cells were sorted as the memory CD4+ T cells. Donors' CMV status reflects serum IgG against pp150, pp28, p38, p52. Germline V gene data show CDR1 as MNHNS and CDR2 as SASEGT. The V end lost 0 bases, the J end lost 7 bases, and 12 bases lay between the germline ends. The CDR3 length is 15 residues. Sequencing was performed with immunoSEQ multiplex PCR; in TCRdb, only in-frame clones are kept and a portion is missing. The top ten hold about 4.3% of the sample, which has around 63,000 clones, about three quarters seen once. The study's findings and limits: Each of approximately 73 CMV-associated TCRbeta sequences occurred in one to five individuals.

This chain connects TRBV6-1 to TRBJ2-2; no firm D call. This sequence was found in an adult in good health and CMV-seropositive. Sequencing was carried out using memory CD4+ T cells from blood. The CDR3 sequence: CASSEAIKFSGELFF. CDR3 in DNA: TGTGCCAGCAGTGAAGCGATCAAATTTAGCGGGGAGCTGTTTTTT.